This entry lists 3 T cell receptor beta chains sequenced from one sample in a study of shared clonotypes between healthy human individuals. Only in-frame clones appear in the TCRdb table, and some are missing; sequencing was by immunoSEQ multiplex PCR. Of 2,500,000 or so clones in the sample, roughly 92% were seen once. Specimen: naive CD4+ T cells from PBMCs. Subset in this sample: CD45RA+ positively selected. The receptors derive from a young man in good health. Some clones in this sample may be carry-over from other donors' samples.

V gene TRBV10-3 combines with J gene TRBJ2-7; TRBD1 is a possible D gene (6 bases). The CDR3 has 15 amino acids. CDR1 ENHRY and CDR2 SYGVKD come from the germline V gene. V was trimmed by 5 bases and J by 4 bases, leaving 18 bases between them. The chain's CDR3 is CAISKTQGSLYEQYF. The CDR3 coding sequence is TGTGCCATCAGTAAGACACAGGGATCGCTATACGAGCAGTACTTC.

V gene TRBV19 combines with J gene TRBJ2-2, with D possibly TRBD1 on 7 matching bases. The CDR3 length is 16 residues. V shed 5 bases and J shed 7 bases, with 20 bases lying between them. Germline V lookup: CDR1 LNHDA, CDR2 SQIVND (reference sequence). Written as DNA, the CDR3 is TGTGCCAGTAGTCCCTACAGGGGAGGTTTAAGCGGGGAGCTGTTTTTT. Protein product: CASSPYRGGLSGELFF.

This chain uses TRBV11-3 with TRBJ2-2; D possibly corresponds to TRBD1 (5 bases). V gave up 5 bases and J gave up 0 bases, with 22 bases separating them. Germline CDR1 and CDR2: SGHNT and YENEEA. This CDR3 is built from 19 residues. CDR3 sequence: CASSPEGWGSPANTGELFF. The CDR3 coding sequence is TGTGCCAGCAGCCCTGAAGGGTGGGGCAGCCCAGCGAACACCGGGGAGCTGTTTTTT.